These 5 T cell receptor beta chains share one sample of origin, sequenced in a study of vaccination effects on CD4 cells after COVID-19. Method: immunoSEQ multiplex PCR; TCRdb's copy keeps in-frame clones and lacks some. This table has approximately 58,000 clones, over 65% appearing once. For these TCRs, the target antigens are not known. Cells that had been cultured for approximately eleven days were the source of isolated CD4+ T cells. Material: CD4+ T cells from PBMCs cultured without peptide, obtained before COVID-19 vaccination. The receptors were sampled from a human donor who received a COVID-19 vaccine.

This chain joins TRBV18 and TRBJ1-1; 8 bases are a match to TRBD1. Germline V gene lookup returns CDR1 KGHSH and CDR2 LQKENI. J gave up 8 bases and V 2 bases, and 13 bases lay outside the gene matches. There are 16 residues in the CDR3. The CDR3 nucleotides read TGTGCCAGCTCACCAACCCTACCCGTGACAGGGGTGGAAGCTTTCTTT. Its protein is CASSPTLPVTGVEAFF.

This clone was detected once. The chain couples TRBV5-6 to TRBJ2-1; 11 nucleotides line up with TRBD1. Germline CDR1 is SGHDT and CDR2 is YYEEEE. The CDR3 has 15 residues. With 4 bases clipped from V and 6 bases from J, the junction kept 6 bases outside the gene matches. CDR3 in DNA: TGTGCCAGCAGCAAACTCGGGACAGGGGGCAATGAGCAGTTCTTC. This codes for CASSKLGTGGNEQFF.

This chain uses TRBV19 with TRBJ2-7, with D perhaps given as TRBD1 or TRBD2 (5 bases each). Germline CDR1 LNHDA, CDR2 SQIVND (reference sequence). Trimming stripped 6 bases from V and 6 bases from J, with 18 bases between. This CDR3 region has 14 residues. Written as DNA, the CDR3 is TGTGCCAGTAGCGTAGGGGCAGGGAGCCCCGAGCAGTACGTC. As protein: CASSVGAGSPEQYV.

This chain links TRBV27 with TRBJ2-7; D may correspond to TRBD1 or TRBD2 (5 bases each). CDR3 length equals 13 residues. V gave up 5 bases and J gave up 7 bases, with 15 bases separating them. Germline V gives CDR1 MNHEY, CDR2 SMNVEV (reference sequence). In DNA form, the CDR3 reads TGTGCCAGCAGTACAACAGGTACGGGGGAGCAGTACGTC. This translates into CASSTTGTGEQYV.

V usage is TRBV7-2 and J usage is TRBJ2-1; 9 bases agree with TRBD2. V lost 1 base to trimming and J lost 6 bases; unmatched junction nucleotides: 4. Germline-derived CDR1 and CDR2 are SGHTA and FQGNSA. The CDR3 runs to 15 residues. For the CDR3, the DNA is TGTGCCAGCAGCTTAGAACTAGCGGGTACCAATGAGCAGTTCTTC. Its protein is CASSLELAGTNEQFF.